These T cell receptor beta chains were read from a single sample in a study of blood T cell repertoires in COVID-19. Produced via immunoSEQ multiplex PCR; TCRdb's table is partial and in-frame only. The sample has 35,000 to 45,000 clones, roughly nine tenths seen once. Sequencing was performed on peripheral blood. The receptors here all came from a human donor in a cohort sampled during active COVID-19. Both conserved end residues are part of each CDR3. A D gene is named only where the DNA matches it firmly. Clone size appears in some rows only: once, few, many, or a class for an expanded clone.

cdr3_nt cdr3_aa j_call d_call clone_size v_call
TGTGCCACCAGTTTCACCGGGGAGCTCTCTGGAAACACCATATATTTT CATSFTGELSGNTIYF TRBJ1-3 - once TRBV15
TGTGCCAGCAGCTGGGGAGGATTCTATGGCTACACCTTC CASSWGGFYGYTF TRBJ1-2 - - TRBV25-1
TGTGCCAGCAGTCCGGGAGGCTACAATGAGCAGTTCTTC CASSPGGYNEQFF TRBJ2-1 TRBD2 - TRBV2
TGTGCCAGCTCACCACCGACAGGGGGGTCCTACAATGAGCAGTTCTTC CASSPPTGGSYNEQFF TRBJ2-1 TRBD1 - TRBV18
TGTGCCAGCAGTTTAAACTCGAACACCGGGGAGCTGTTTTTT CASSLNSNTGELFF TRBJ2-2 - few TRBV2
TGTGCCAGCAGTTACGGACAGGGCCACGGGGAGCAGTACTTC CASSYGQGHGEQYF TRBJ2-7 TRBD1 - TRBV6-5
TGCGCCAGCAAACAGGGAAGCAATCAGCCCCAGCATTTT CASKQGSNQPQHF TRBJ1-5 - - TRBV10-2
TGCGCCAGCAGCCAAGGCCTAGGCTCCTACGAGCAGTACTTC CASSQGLGSYEQYF TRBJ2-7 - - TRBV4-1
TGTGCCAGCAGTGAAGAAGGCAGCGGGAGAAACTTC CASSEEGSGRNF TRBJ2-5 TRBD2 - TRBV2
TGTGCCAGCAGTGAGACTAGCGGGGTCACAGATACGCAGTATTTT CASSETSGVTDTQYF TRBJ2-3 TRBD2 - TRBV6-1
TGTGCCAGCCGCATCGGACTAGCGGACTACAATGAGCAGTTCTTC CASRIGLADYNEQFF TRBJ2-1 TRBD2 once TRBV4-2
TGTGCTAGTGGTTCGGACTCCACCTATGGCTACACCTTC CASGSDSTYGYTF TRBJ1-2 - - TRBV12-5
TGTGCCAGCAGTTACACACGTCCGGGTAATGAGCAGTTCTTC CASSYTRPGNEQFF TRBJ2-1 - medium-sized TRBV6-2/TRBV6-3
TGCAGCGTTGTCGCTCGGTCGGACTATGGCTACACCTTC CSVVARSDYGYTF TRBJ1-2 - - TRBV29-1
TGTGCCAGCAGCTTTACAGGGACCGGGGAGCTGTTTTTT CASSFTGTGELFF TRBJ2-2 - - TRBV11-3
TGTGCCAGCAGCCCCCTGGGGGGTCGGAGTTCACCCCTCCACTTT CASSPLGGRSSPLHF TRBJ1-6 - - TRBV5-8
TGTGCCAGCAGCTTATGGGGGACAGAAGAGACCCAGTACTTC CASSLWGTEETQYF TRBJ2-5 TRBD1 - TRBV7-2
TGTGCCAGCAGCTTGGGTAGCGGACTAGCACCCCGCGAGCAGTTCTTC CASSLGSGLAPREQFF TRBJ2-1 TRBD2 - TRBV5-4
TGTGCCAGCAGCCAAGATGGGGGGGCCTTGTGGGAGACCCAGTACTTC CASSQDGGALWETQYF TRBJ2-5 - - TRBV3-1/TRBV3-2
TGTGCCAGCAGTTATGGCGGGGAAAATGGCTACACCTTC CASSYGGENGYTF TRBJ1-2 - - TRBV6-6
TGTGCCTGGAGCCTGGGGACAGAAGAGACCCAGTACTTC CAWSLGTEETQYF TRBJ2-5 TRBD1 once TRBV30
TGTGCCAGCAGCTTGTACGCGGGGGGTGGCAAAAACATTCAGTACTTC CASSLYAGGGKNIQYF TRBJ2-4 TRBD2 - TRBV5-4
TGTGCCAGCAGCACCCCTTGGCCACCCGGGGGTGAGCAGTTCTTC CASSTPWPPGGEQFF TRBJ2-1 - - TRBV6-5
TGCAGCGTTGAAGACTCCGGACAGGCGTCTTTCTTT CSVEDSGQASFF TRBJ1-1 TRBD1 - TRBV29-1
TGTGCCAGCGGGAGGGGGGCCTACGAGCAGTACTTC CASGRGAYEQYF TRBJ2-7 - - TRBV6-5
TGTGCCAGCAGACGGGGCACTGAAGCTTTCTTT CASRRGTEAFF TRBJ1-1 - once TRBV7-9
TGTGCCAGCAGCCAAACCTACGAGCAGTACTTC CASSQTYEQYF TRBJ2-7 - - TRBV6-5
TGCAGCGTTGAACGGGGGGGGGCCGGGACCCAGTACTTC CSVERGGAGTQYF TRBJ2-5 TRBD2 once TRBV29-1
TGTGCCAGCAGCCCGGCGGGAGGGCCCCACGAGCAGTACTTC CASSPAGGPHEQYF TRBJ2-7 TRBD2 - TRBV7-6
TGTGCCAGCAAATCGGTCAGGGAGGGCGAAAAACTGTTTTTT CASKSVREGEKLFF TRBJ1-4 - - TRBV21-1
TGTGCCAGCAGCCCACGATCCGACCGGGCTAACCAGGGGACCCAGTACTTC CASSPRSDRANQGTQYF TRBJ2-5 - - TRBV3-1/TRBV3-2
TGTGCCAGCAGTAAGGGACAGGGTGTGACTGAAGCTTTCTTT CASSKGQGVTEAFF TRBJ1-1 TRBD1 - TRBV27
TGTGCCAGCAGCCTCGGACAAACTGGTGCTTTCTTT CASSLGQTGAFF TRBJ1-1 - - TRBV3-1/TRBV3-2
TGTGCCAGCAGCCAACCCCAGGGACTAGCGGGGGTCGAGCAGTACTTC CASSQPQGLAGVEQYF TRBJ2-7 TRBD2 - TRBV4-2